The following is a T cell receptor (beta chain) sequence with its context. The antigen it recognizes is unknown. The sample holds no much larger clone one base away, and base qualities are not on file. Inclusive of the bounding cysteine and phenylalanine, the CDR3 is 16 residues long. Solely the CDR3 DNA is kept, with 48 bases framed from the first base. As encoded in the germline V gene (reference sequence), CDR1 is SGHNT while CDR2 is YYREEE. The junction shows trimming of 0 bases on V and 0 bases on J, and the gene matches do not reach 2 bases of it. These data are taken from a study of blood T cell repertoires in COVID-19 (dated by TCRdb to the early 2020s). Broadly, across the study: Collaborator samples came from the United States, Italy and Spain and covered acute and convalescent phases of COVID-19. A de-identified subject ID, COVID-19 status, age in years and sex were almost always included in the sample metadata. Where available, HLA class I and class II types were obtained from metadata supplied by the sample provider rather than from assay-based typing. Samples were obtained from the ongoing ImmuneRACE study (first 160 participants) and from 1,254 subjects provided by 6 global collaborators. The prospective study material was composed of cDNA or gDNA derived from T cells, B-cell-depleted T cells, or PBMCs. The repertoires were released in a freely available public database intended as a resource for research on the immune response to SARS-CoV-2. The dataset comprised deeply sampled blood TCRbeta repertoires from subjects exposed to, actively infected with, or recovered from COVID-19.

The collaborating institutions used their own protocols to collect whole blood in K2EDTA tubes. For TCRbeta analysis, collaborators shipped samples as frozen whole blood, isolated PBMCs, or DNA extracted from either of those sample types. TCRbeta CDR3 regions were amplified from genomic DNA using the immunoSEQ Assay, a bias-controlled multiplex PCR. In the original analysis: The number of nucleated cells in each sample was estimated from the amplification of reference gene primers within the assay. Sequence reads were collapsed and filtered to measure the absolute abundance of every unique TCRbeta CDR3 rearrangement. Productive Simpson clonality was computed per sample as the square root of Simpson's diversity index over productive rearrangements. TCRdb carries this immuneACCESS record with in-frame sequences only. Its versions omit some clonotypes, under half of them owing to an unresolved V gene in the studies checked, with the rest unexplained. That table gives V, J and clone size, and the DNA gave D and trimming. For this sample there are approximately 120,000 clones; approximately 80% appear just once. The top ten constitute approximately 7% of the sample.

General study outcomes and caveats: Clinical and demographic metadata were provided uncurated, with the amount varying by source and participant.

The material sequenced was peripheral blood. The clonotype originates from a woman aged 45-60 years with acute or convalescent COVID-19. The chain is encoded by TRBV5-4 joined to TRBJ2-7, with 11 central nucleotides matching TRBD1. The CDR3 protein is CASSLGGQGGSYEQYF. The sequenced DNA: TGTGCCAGCAGCTTGGGGGGACAGGGGGGCTCCTACGAGCAGTACTTC.